This TCR beta chain appears in the sequencing data of a study of regulatory T cells in long-lasting Graves disease. Time point reported: newly diagnosed GD, antithyroid drugs for less than 3 months. TCR sequences were obtained from RNA taken from PBMCs. This clonotype was counted at least ten times. V lost 4 bases and J 1 base, leaving 17 bases between the germline ends. The CDR3 consists of 17 residues. The V gene's germline CDR1 is MGHDK and CDR2 SYGVNS. Combining iRepertoire HTBI primers with Arm-PCR of CDR3 regions, the authors built TCR beta libraries. TCRdb ran MiXCR on the multiplex PCR reads and lists one entry per CDR3 protein. The table shows approximately 400,000 distinct CDR3 sequences, with approximately 12% occurring only once. These data were also reused for a study on T cells in Graves' hyperthyroidism and ophthalmopathy.

The V call is TRBV25-1, the J call TRBJ2-4; D tentatively fits TRBD1 or TRBD2 (5 bases each). This receptor was taken from a woman between 18 and 29 years old with Graves disease. This sample comprised peripheral blood mononuclear cells (PBMCs), obtained at new diagnosis, from a patient treated with antithyroid drugs. CDR3 residues: CASSAKTADYAKNIQYF. Here the CDR3 DNA reads TGTGCCAGCAGTGCAAAGACAGCCGACTACGCCAAAAACATTCAGTACTTC.